Listed below are T cell receptor beta chains from one sample, sequenced in a study of graft-versus-host responses after intestinal transplantation. Only in-frame clones appear in the TCRdb table, and some are missing; sequencing was by immunoSEQ multiplex PCR. The sample lists approximately 23,000 clones; about 41% were seen once. The sample in question was alloreactive CD8+ T cells from a mixed lymphocyte reaction culture, obtained before transplantation. The receptors here all came from a human patient who was an organ donor for intestinal transplantation. CDR3s include the opening cysteine and the closing phenylalanine or tryptophan. Each record gives: CDR3 DNA, CDR3 protein, D gene, clone size, V gene, J gene. D genes are given only for firm matches. Some rows have no size entry. The others give once, few or many, or a class for an expanded clone.

DNA: TGTGCCAGCAGCCGACAGGGCTCGAACACCGGGGAGCTGTTTTTT
CDR3: CASSRQGSNTGELFF
D: TRBD1
size: few
V: TRBV11-3
J: TRBJ2-2

DNA: TGTGCCAGCAGTTGGGGATCGGGACAGCTCTGGACAGATACGCAGTATTTT
CDR3: CASSWGSGQLWTDTQYF
D: TRBD1
size: -
V: TRBV27
J: TRBJ2-3

DNA: TGCGCCAGCAGCCAAGTCCAGGGGGGGGGCACTGAAGCTTTCTTT
CDR3: CASSQVQGGGTEAFF
D: TRBD1
size: -
V: TRBV4-3
J: TRBJ1-1

DNA: TGTGCCTGGAGCGGGACTAGCGGGACTCGCACAGATACGCAGTATTTT
CDR3: CAWSGTSGTRTDTQYF
D: TRBD2
size: -
V: TRBV30
J: TRBJ2-3

DNA: TGTGCCAGCAGCCAAGATCCCTATAACACTGGAAACACCATATATTTT
CDR3: CASSQDPYNTGNTIYF
D: -
size: -
V: TRBV4-2
J: TRBJ1-3

DNA: TGTGCCAGTAGTCAAAGCCCGGCTTCCGGTACGCAGTATTTT
CDR3: CASSQSPASGTQYF
D: -
size: -
V: TRBV19
J: TRBJ2-3

DNA: TGCGCCAGCAGCCAAGATCCCCCCGCAGGGGGCTATTACGAGCAGTACTTC
CDR3: CASSQDPPAGGYYEQYF
D: TRBD1
size: few
V: TRBV7-2
J: TRBJ2-7

DNA: TGTGCCAGCGAAGGTCTAGCGGGGGGTCGTGAGCAGTTCTTC
CDR3: CASEGLAGGREQFF
D: TRBD2
size: few
V: TRBV6-5
J: TRBJ2-1

DNA: TGTGCCAGCAGTATGAGACAGGTTACGACCGGGGAGCTGTTTTTT
CDR3: CASSMRQVTTGELFF
D: -
size: -
V: TRBV6-1
J: TRBJ2-2

DNA: TGTGCCAGCAGTTTAAGATTACTCTATACGCAGTATTTT
CDR3: CASSLRLLYTQYF
D: -
size: few
V: TRBV27
J: TRBJ2-3

DNA: TGTGCTATTAAGGGGGAGGTCGCAGATACGCAGTATTTT
CDR3: CAIKGEVADTQYF
D: -
size: few
V: TRBV2
J: TRBJ2-3

DNA: TGTGCCAGCAGTTTAGTCGGCGTCACCGGGGAGCTGTTTTTT
CDR3: CASSLVGVTGELFF
D: -
size: -
V: TRBV28
J: TRBJ2-2

DNA: TGTGCCAGCAACCACCCTAGGGGAGGTGCGCGTATCACGGATACGCAGTATTTT
CDR3: CASNHPRGGARITDTQYF
D: -
size: -
V: TRBV11-2
J: TRBJ2-3

DNA: TGCAGCGTTGAAAGGCAGGGTGGGGCCAACGTCCTGACTTTC
CDR3: CSVERQGGANVLTF
D: -
size: -
V: TRBV29-1
J: TRBJ2-6

DNA: TGCGCCAGCAGCCCAGAGGACAGTACCGGGGAGCTGTTTTTT
CDR3: CASSPEDSTGELFF
D: -
size: -
V: TRBV5-1
J: TRBJ2-2

DNA: TGTGCCAGCAGTTTATGGGGTACCACCGGGGAGCTGTTTTTT
CDR3: CASSLWGTTGELFF
D: -
size: few
V: TRBV6-5
J: TRBJ2-2

DNA: TGTGCCAGTAGTACCGCCGGCGAGCAGTACTTC
CDR3: CASSTAGEQYF
D: -
size: few
V: TRBV19
J: TRBJ2-7

DNA: TGTGCCAGCAGCTTAGGACCAGGGGAGTTGAATCAGCCCCAGCATTTT
CDR3: CASSLGPGELNQPQHF
D: -
size: -
V: TRBV7-6
J: TRBJ1-5